These 26 T cell receptor beta chains were sequenced from one sample in a study of blood T cells in healthy people across ages. It was with a sample-barcoded 5' primer and a J-beta primer mix that a second PCR of roughly 7 to 12 cycles was run. TCRdb reprocessed the 5' RACE reads with MiXCR, giving one entry per CDR3 protein. The top ten hold around 23% of the sample, which has 1.5 million to 2 million distinct CDR3 sequences, more than 35% seen once. The sample consisted of blood. The receptors stem from a human donor in good health.

CDR3: CASSLNLKTDHPYGYTF. The CDR3 DNA follows: TGCGCCAGCAGCCTAAACCTGAAGACGGACCACCCCTATGGCTACACCTTC. The gene calls are TRBV4-3 and TRBJ1-2; D not certain. There are 17 residues in the CDR3. CDR1 is LGHNA, CDR2 YSLEER, per germline. Between the trimmed V and J ends, which lost 4 bases and 4 bases, there was a span of 22 bases.

In this sample, this clonotype turned up a few times. This rearrangement joins TRBV4-2 to TRBJ2-1, with D unclear. From germline, CDR1 is LGHNA and CDR2 YNFKEQ. V was cut by 1 base and J by 4 bases, with 11 bases left in between. The CDR3 spans 15 residues. CDR3 residues: CASSQVLSRYNEQFF. CDR3 DNA: TGTGCCAGCAGCCAAGTTTTATCAAGATACAATGAGCAGTTCTTC.

The table lists this clonotype with a few counts. The V gene is TRBV4-2, the J gene TRBJ2-1; 11 nucleotides agree with TRBD2. The V gene's germline CDR1 is LGHNA and CDR2 YNFKEQ. V dropped 0 bases and J dropped 0; count of bases not matched to a gene: 1. This CDR3 is built from 17 residues. CDR3 region: CASSQDTSGSSYNEQFF. CDR3 in DNA: TGTGCCAGCAGCCAAGATACTAGCGGGAGCTCCTACAATGAGCAGTTCTTC.

A few counts support this clonotype. The CDR3 spells CASSYSVEEQFF. Written as DNA, the CDR3 is TGTGCCAGCAGTTACTCGGTGGAGGAGCAGTTCTTC. This sequence joins TRBV6-6 and TRBJ2-1; D unclear. V gave up 0 bases and J gave up 10 bases, with 7 bases separating them. The CDR3 consists of 12 residues. CDR1 is MNHNY, CDR2 SVGAGI, per germline (reference sequence).

There are a few counts of this clonotype. V and J are TRBV5-1 and TRBJ2-5; a possible D gene is TRBD1 (8 bases). The DNA end is a closer match to TRBJ2-7, so the J assignment may be wrong. The length of the CDR3 is 14 residues. Germline CDR1 and CDR2: SGHRS and YFSETQ. CDR3 sequence reads: CASGLTGGADEQYF. DNA for the CDR3: TGCGCCAGCGGGCTTACAGGGGGGGCGGACGAGCAGTACTTC.

This rearrangement joins TRBV29-1 to TRBJ1-1; D uncertain. This CDR3 has 13 residues. CDR1 and CDR2 (germline): SQVTM, ANQGSEA. V was shortened by 6 bases and J by 3 bases, with 14 bases between the two germline ends. Here the CDR3 DNA reads TGCAGCGTCTCCTCCGACTCTTACACTGAAGCTTTCTTT. This translates into CSVSSDSYTEAFF.

The V call is TRBV3-1, the J call TRBJ1-2; weak D call: TRBD1 (5 bases). Germline V gene lookup returns CDR1 LGHDT and CDR2 YNNKEL (reference sequence). CDR3 length: 12 amino acids. The ends were cut back, 1 base at V and 8 bases at J, with 8 bases in the middle. The CDR3, as DNA: TGTGCCAGCAGCCAAGTAGGGACCGGCTACACCTTC. Translated: CASSQVGTGYTF.

The J gene is TRBJ1-1, the V gene TRBV29-1; no firm D call. The ends were cut back, 8 bases at V and 1 base at J, with 14 bases in the middle. CDR1 is SQVTM and CDR2 is ANQGSEA in the germline V gene. The length of the CDR3 is 13 residues. This CDR3 is CSTQGPSNTEAFF. The CDR3 DNA follows: TGCAGCACCCAAGGCCCCTCGAACACTGAAGCTTTCTTT.

Concerning this clonotype itself: This clone may be a read error of a much larger clone one base away. Because the CDR3 is missing its conserved closing phenylalanine or tryptophan, this is likely a read error. V and J are TRBV9 and TRBJ2-1, with 9 nucleotides matching TRBD2. Germline values: CDR1 SGDLS, CDR2 YYNGEE. Trimming at V came to 0 bases and at J to 3 bases, leaving 1 base not matched to a gene. This CDR3 has 15 residues. The CDR3 reads CASSVEAGGYNEQFV. CDR3 nucleotide sequence: TGTGCCAGCAGCGTAGAAGCGGGGGGCTACAATGAGCAGTTCGTC.

This rearrangement joins TRBV4-3 to TRBJ1-6; 7 bases are a match to TRBD1. V shed 3 bases and J 8 bases; nucleotides not matched to a gene: 4. CDR3 length equals 14 residues. Germline CDR1 LGHNA, CDR2 YSLEER. CDR3 sequence reads: CASSHRQGDSPLHF. The CDR3 bases are TGCGCCAGCAGCCATAGACAGGGTGATTCACCCCTCCACTTT.

This chain joins TRBV7-2 and TRBJ2-7, with no clear D. V gave up 2 bases and J gave up 0 bases, with 8 bases separating them. The CDR3 spans 14 residues. Germline V gene data show CDR1 as SGHTA and CDR2 as FQGNSA. The CDR3 is CASSLSVNSYEQYF. The CDR3 nucleotides read TGTGCCAGCAGCTTATCCGTGAACTCCTACGAGCAGTACTTC.

The CDR3 sequence: CASSLYEKEGNYGYTF. The CDR3, as DNA: TGTGCCAGCAGCCTATACGAAAAAGAGGGGAACTATGGCTACACCTTC. V is TRBV7-9 and J is TRBJ1-2, with D perhaps matching TRBD1 (5 bases). V was cut by 5 bases and J by 2 bases, with 18 bases left in between. Germline CDR1 reads SEHNR; CDR2 reads FQNEAQ (reference sequence). The CDR3 has 16 amino acids.

This clonotype was seen many times. The CDR3 protein is CASSFLDRSNGYTF. Written as DNA, the CDR3 is TGTGCCAGCAGTTTCTTGGACAGAAGTAATGGCTACACCTTC. V and J are TRBV27 and TRBJ1-2; possibly TRBD1 for D (6 bases). From germline, CDR1 is MNHEY and CDR2 SMNVEV (reference sequence). Trimming pared 3 bases from V and 6 bases from J, leaving 14 bases between. This CDR3 has 14 residues.

This clonotype was recorded only once. The gene calls are TRBV12-3 or TRBV12-4 and TRBJ1-3; D gene uncertain. The CDR3 is made up of 13 amino acids. The germline V and J ends were trimmed by 7 bases and 2 bases, with 9 bases remaining between them. In DNA form, the CDR3 reads TGTGCCAGCACCCTTGGTCCTGGAAACACCATATATTTT. Translated: CASTLGPGNTIYF.

Remarks on this clonotype: This may be a read error, as it is one base from a much larger clone. The chain joins TRBV9 to TRBJ1-2; D gene uncertain. This CDR3 has 14 residues. CDR1 and CDR2 from the germline V gene are SGDLS and YYNGEE. CDR3 nucleotides: TGTGCCAGCAGCGACGGACCTTCTAACTATGGCCACACCTTC. Its protein product is CASSDGPSNYGHTF.

The gene calls are TRBV19 and TRBJ2-5; maybe TRBD2 (5 bases). Germline loops: CDR1 LNHDA, CDR2 SQIVND (reference sequence). The CDR3 is 14 residues long. V was cut by 6 bases and J by 1 base, with 12 bases left in between. As DNA, the CDR3 is TGTGCCAGTAGAAGGTCGGGGATCCAAGAGACCCAGTACTTC. Amino acid sequence: CASRRSGIQETQYF.

The chain links TRBV12-3 or TRBV12-4 to TRBJ2-1; 8 bases map to TRBD2. The CDR3 runs to 17 residues. Unmatched junction bases numbered 16, after V lost 5 bases and J lost 7 bases. The CDR3 DNA is TGTGCCAGCAGTCCTGGGGGGAGCGGGAGTCCTGTAAATGAGCAGTTCTTC. Translating gives CASSPGGSGSPVNEQFF.

Remarks on this clonotype: Mismatch with germline at one junction end may stem from a read error. The chain has TRBV29-1 and TRBJ1-2; the D gene is possibly TRBD1 (5 bases). The CDR3 contains 15 residues. Germline CDR1 SQVTM, CDR2 ANQGSEA. The CDR3 DNA follows: TGCAGCGTTGAAGGGGACGGAGGAGCTAACTATGGCCACACCTTC. Amino acid sequence: CSVEGDGGANYGHTF.

The genes are TRBV4-3 and TRBJ2-5; TRBD2 might be the D (5 bases). The CDR3 contains 15 residues. Germline CDR1 and CDR2: LGHNA and YSLEER. V lost 2 bases, J lost 4 bases, and 14 bases lay in between. DNA for the CDR3: TGCGCCAGCAGCCAATCCATCGGGGTTGGAGAGACCCAGTACTTC. This encodes CASSQSIGVGETQYF.

Details on this clonotype: A much larger clonotype is one base distant, so this may be a read error. The CDR3 here is CASSQEGGGQNIHYF. The CDR3 nucleotides read TGCGCCAGCAGCCAAGAAGGAGGGGGCCAAAACATTCACTACTTC. The gene calls are TRBV4-3 and TRBJ2-4; D may be TRBD1 (7 bases). The CDR3 is 15 residues long. The V gene's germline CDR1 is LGHNA and CDR2 YSLEER.

This rearrangement joins TRBV5-1 to TRBJ2-7; D is tentatively TRBD1 or TRBD2 (5 bases each). Germline V gene lookup returns CDR1 SGHRS and CDR2 YFSETQ. The V gene lost 0 bases and the J gene lost 4 bases, with 14 bases spanning the gap. The CDR3 spans 15 residues. The DNA for the CDR3 is TGCGCCAGCAGCTTGGGACGGGACCCAATTTACGAGCAGTACTTC. Its translation: CASSLGRDPIYEQYF.

This chain uses TRBV4-1 with TRBJ2-3; D may be TRBD2 (6 bases). The CDR3 is 15 amino acids. Between the trimmed V and J ends, which lost 1 base and 12 bases, there was a span of 20 bases. Looked up from germline, CDR1 is MGHRA and CDR2 is YSYEKL. CDR3 sequence (DNA): TGCGCCAGCAGCCAAGCCCCCGGGGGAGGAGAGACCCAGTATTTT. This translates into CASSQAPGGGETQYF.

This sequence joins TRBV12-3 or TRBV12-4 and TRBJ2-1; the D is unclear. V was pared by 3 bases and J by 6 bases, with 12 bases between. This CDR3 is 14 amino acids long. The CDR3 loop reads CASSLSQNSNEQFF. The CDR3 nucleotides are TGTGCCAGCAGTTTGAGCCAGAATAGCAATGAGCAGTTCTTC.

This rearrangement joins TRBV27 to TRBJ2-7, with 8 bases that match TRBD1. Trimming took 5 bases from V and 6 from J; bases not matched to a gene: 9. This CDR3 has 14 amino acids. CDR1 and CDR2 from the germline V gene are MNHEY and SMNVEV (reference sequence). CDR3 nucleotide sequence: TGTGCCAGCAGTGGGGGGACAGGCCTAAGCGAGCAGTACTTC. Its translation: CASSGGTGLSEQYF.

The chain has TRBV29-1 and TRBJ1-1; the D gene is possibly TRBD1 (6 bases). This CDR3 spans 15 amino acids. The V end lost 0 bases, the J end lost 1 base, and 12 bases lay between the germline ends. Germline CDR1 SQVTM, CDR2 ANQGSEA. CDR3 nucleotides: TGCAGCGTTGAAGATCTCAGGGGACCGAACACTGAAGCTTTCTTT. It specifies CSVEDLRGPNTEAFF.

This clonotype occurred a few times. The chain recombines TRBV28 with TRBJ2-7; 12 bases align to TRBD1. The CDR3 is 16 amino acids. Losses at the gene ends were 7 bases for V and 5 bases for J; bases not matched to a gene: 12. The V gene's germline CDR1 is MDHEN and CDR2 SYDVKM. CDR3 DNA: TGTGCCAGCAATCCCCCCCCGGGACAGGGGGCCCACGAGCAGTACTTC. This gives the protein CASNPPPGQGAHEQYF.